The 6 T cell receptor beta chains below come from one sample, sequenced in a study of CD8 T cells in ankylosing spondylitis (dated by TCRdb to the late 2010s). The library was generated by 5' RACE. Sequencing was carried out with an Illumina HiSeq 2500. TCRdb trimmed public reads at Q25 via fastp, called clones via MiXCR and kept in-frame beta chains. Under each unique CDR3 protein, matching rows form one entry showing the most common genes and DNA. This sample is represented by around 300,000 distinct CDR3 sequences; under 14% of them were singletons. The top ten constitute roughly a tenth of the sample. The material sequenced was blood, either unsorted or a sorted T cell fraction (not recorded which). These receptors originate from a female donor with ankylosing spondylitis or in good health (not recorded which).

This clonotype was recorded many times. The chain combines TRBV20-1 with TRBJ2-5; tentatively, D is TRBD1 (5 bases). CDR3 length: 12 amino acids. Germline V gives CDR1 DFQATT, CDR2 SNEGSKA (reference sequence). Trimming took 6 bases from V and 4 from J, leaving 12 bases between them. The CDR3 protein is CSALTELETQYF. Here the CDR3 DNA reads TGCAGTGCGTTGACAGAGTTAGAGACCCAGTACTTC.

This clonotype has a count of ten or more. This sequence joins TRBV5-1 and TRBJ2-5; 8 bases line up with TRBD2. Germline CDR1 reads SGHRS; CDR2 reads YFSETQ. V dropped 0 bases and J dropped 5; count of bases not matched to a gene: 9. CDR3 length equals 16 residues. In DNA, the CDR3 is TGCGCCAGCAGCTTGGAGAGGTCGTCTAGCGGGGAGACCCAGTACTTC. Protein sequence: CASSLERSSSGETQYF.

J is TRBJ2-5 and V is TRBV18, with TRBD1 identical over 9 bases. The CDR3 runs 17 residues. The V and J ends lost 3 bases and 3 bases, in that order; junction bases with no gene match: 11. Germline-derived CDR1 and CDR2 are KGHSH and LQKENI. The CDR3 DNA sequence: TGTGCCAGCTCACCGCGGAGTGGGGGACAGGGAAAAGAGACCCAGTACTTC. Its protein is CASSPRSGGQGKETQYF.

The V gene is TRBV20-1, the J gene TRBJ2-5; 7 bases map to TRBD1. V gave up 3 bases and J gave up 4 bases; unmatched junction bases: 11. This CDR3 spans 15 amino acids. In germline, CDR1 is DFQATT, CDR2 SNEGSKA (reference sequence). DNA for the CDR3: TGCAGTGCTAGGGGGGACAGAAGGGGATCAGAGACCCAGTACTTC. Translation: CSARGDRRGSETQYF.

The J gene is TRBJ1-4, the V gene TRBV4-2; 9 bases agree with TRBD1. Looked up from germline, CDR1 is LGHNA and CDR2 is YNFKEQ. Germline trimming cut 0 bases from V and 10 bases from J; bases unmatched to any gene: 18. The CDR3 is made up of 19 amino acids. CDR3 in amino acids: CASSQEAPRVGQGLGKLFF. The CDR3 DNA follows: TGTGCCAGCAGCCAAGAGGCCCCGAGGGTAGGACAGGGGTTAGGAAAACTGTTTTTT.

This clonotype was seen more than once but under ten times. Here the CDR3 reads CASSQVPETQYF. The DNA of the CDR3 is TGTGCCAGCAGCCAAGTACCAGAGACCCAGTACTTC. V usage is TRBV14 and J usage is TRBJ2-5; D gene ambiguous. Trimming left V 1 base short and J 4 bases short, with 4 bases between. Germline V lookup: CDR1 SGHDN, CDR2 FVKESK. CDR3 length equals 12 residues.